This T cell receptor beta chain emerged from a study of blood T cell repertoires in COVID-19 (TCRdb year 2020). At the level of the whole study: The collaborator samples originated in the United States, Italy and Spain and spanned the acute and convalescent phases of COVID-19. The dataset comprised deeply sampled blood TCRbeta repertoires from subjects exposed to, actively infected with, or recovered from COVID-19. A freely available public database, intended as a resource for researchers studying the immune response to SARS-CoV-2, is where the repertoires were released. Samples came from the ongoing ImmuneRACE study (first 160 participants) plus 1,254 subjects from 6 global collaborators. Sample metadata almost always included a de-identified subject ID, COVID-19 status, age in years and sex. The material from the prospective study consisted of cDNA or gDNA derived from T cells, B-cell-depleted T cells, or PBMCs. Where HLA class I and class II types were available, the types were taken from metadata supplied by the sample provider, not from assay-based typing.

Results the study describes overall, beyond this receptor: The amount of clinical and demographic metadata varied by source and participant and was provided uncurated.

Via the germline V gene, CDR1 is MDHEN and CDR2 SYDVKM. Including cysteine and phenylalanine, the CDR3 has 16 amino acids. Just CDR3 DNA is preserved here, 48 bases in frame from base 1. Deletion took 6 bases off V and 4 bases off J, with a span of 21 bases between the germline ends. Each collaborating institution followed its own protocols to collect whole blood in K2EDTA tubes. For TCRbeta analysis, collaborators shipped samples as frozen whole blood, isolated PBMCs, or DNA extracted from either of those sample types. Comment on this clone: Its antigen specificity is not known. There are no base qualities to consult, and no much larger clone falls within one base.

TCRbeta CDR3 regions were amplified from genomic DNA by means of the immunoSEQ Assay, a bias-controlled multiplex PCR. On the study's bioinformatics: The number of nucleated cells in each sample was estimated from the amplification of reference gene primers within the assay. To quantify the absolute abundance of each unique TCRbeta CDR3 rearrangement, sequence reads were collapsed and filtered. Productive Simpson clonality was computed per sample as the square root of Simpson's diversity index over productive rearrangements. Imported from immuneACCESS, the table was reduced by TCRdb to in-frame sequences with V and J called. These copies leave out some clones; in studies compared against another copy, an unresolved V gene accounts for under half, and the cause of the remainder is not known. V and J calls and clone size are those listed in that table; D and trimming were worked out from the DNA. The sample table contains over 350,000 clones; only one count was recorded for around nine tenths of them. The ten largest clones add up to around 4.4% of the sample.

This receptor was obtained from a woman aged 25 to 39 with acute or convalescent COVID-19. The sample comprised peripheral blood. This sequence uses TRBV28 and TRBJ1-2, with the D gene call left open. For the CDR3, the sequence is CASSTGSRRLGYGYTF. DNA sequence: TGTGCCAGCAGCACCGGGAGCCGGAGATTGGGCTATGGCTACACCTTC.